The T cell receptor beta chain under discussion was sequenced for a study of blood T cell repertoires in COVID-19. Across the study: Sites across the United States, Italy and Spain contributed samples from acute and convalescent COVID-19. PBMCs, B-cell-depleted T cells, or T cells provided the cDNA or gDNA that made up the material.

Germline loops: CDR1 SGHTA, CDR2 FQGNSA. With 1 base clipped from V and 10 bases from J, the junction kept 9 bases outside the gene matches. This CDR3 has 15 amino acids. The method was immunoSEQ multiplex PCR; TCRdb's version includes in-frame clones alone and lacks a portion of them. The table includes over 60,000 clones, just over 85% detected once. V gene TRBV7-2 combines with J gene TRBJ2-1; 8 bases fit TRBD2. Sequencing was done on a sample of peripheral blood. The sequence was collected from a man aged 70-80 years with active or convalescent COVID-19. CDR3 protein: CASSLGRAGVTEQFF. CDR3 nucleotides: TGTGCCAGCAGCTTAGGACGAGCGGGAGTCACCGAGCAGTTCTTC.